The present TCR beta chain was sequenced within a study of shared clonotypes between healthy human individuals. The overall study: The donor group consisted of a couple of women and a few men, aged 18 to 49.

The sorted-subset replicate PCRs were given around 200 ng DNA, which is approximately 30,000 T cell genomes. Sequencing was performed with immunoSEQ multiplex PCR; in TCRdb, only in-frame clones are kept and a portion is missing. The sample comprises millions of clones, about 93% of which are singletons, and roughly 1.8% rests with the top ten. The germline V gene has CDR1 LNHDA and CDR2 SQIVND (reference sequence). Losses at the gene ends were 4 bases for V and 5 bases for J; bases not matched to a gene: 10. The CDR3 runs to 16 residues. Positively selected for CCR7, the CD45RO-negative cells used as naive CD8 cells excluded terminally differentiated effector memory CD45RA+ cells.

Sequencing was done on a sample of naive CD8+ T cells from PBMCs. The chain recombines TRBV19 with TRBJ2-2; 7 bases match TRBD1. This receptor was obtained from a man younger than 30 in good health. Some clones in this sample may be carry-over from other donors' samples. As DNA, the CDR3 is TGTGCCAGTAGTACTCGGACAGGTGAATCGACCGGGGAGCTGTTTTTT. Its protein is CASSTRTGESTGELFF.